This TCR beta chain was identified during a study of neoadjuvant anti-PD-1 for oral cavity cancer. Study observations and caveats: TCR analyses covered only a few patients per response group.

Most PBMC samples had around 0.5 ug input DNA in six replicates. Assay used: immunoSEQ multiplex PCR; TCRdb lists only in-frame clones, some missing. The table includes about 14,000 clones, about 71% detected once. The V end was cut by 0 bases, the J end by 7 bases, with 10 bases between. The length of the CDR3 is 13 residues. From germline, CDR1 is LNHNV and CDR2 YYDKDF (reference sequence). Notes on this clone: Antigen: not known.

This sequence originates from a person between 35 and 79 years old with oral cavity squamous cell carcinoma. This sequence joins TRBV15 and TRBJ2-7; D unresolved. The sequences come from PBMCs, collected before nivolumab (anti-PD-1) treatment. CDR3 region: CATSRDGFLEQYF. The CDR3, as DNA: TGTGCCACCAGCAGAGACGGTTTCTTGGAGCAGTACTTC.